A selection of T cell receptor beta chains follows, all from one sample in a study of human T cells and chemical hapten exposure. From the RACE reads, TCRdb called clonotypes with MiXCR, one entry per CDR3 protein. Of 150,000 to 200,000 distinct CDR3 sequences listed, more than 12% are singletons. Here the sequenced sample was whole blood, taken in connection with sensitization to the hapten diphenylcyclopropenone (DPC). All receptors come from a woman between 25 and 40 years old with alopecia areata. Some clones in this sample may be carry-over from other donors' samples. The CDR3 runs from the conserved cysteine through the conserved F or W. The D gene is left open where the match is weak. Some rows have no size entry. The others give once, few or many, or a class for an expanded clone.

-,few,TRBV5-6,TRBJ1-5,TGTGCCAGCAGCTTTTCCGAAAATCAGCCCCAGCATTTT,CASSFSENQPQHF
-,few,TRBV6-5,TRBJ1-2,TGTGCCAGCAGGGCCGGGACCAGTGGCCTCTATGGCTACACCTTC,CASRAGTSGLYGYTF
TRBD2,-,TRBV30,TRBJ2-7,TGTGCCTGGAGTGTACTAGCGGGATCCTACGAGCAGTACTTC,CAWSVLAGSYEQYF
-,few,TRBV20-1,TRBJ2-2,TGCAGTGCTAGAGATCAGTGGGAGAGAAGGGAGCTGTTTTTT,CSARDQWERRELFF
-,-,TRBV27,TRBJ2-7,TGTGCCAGCAGTTTATCCCAGGGATTGACCTACGAGCAGTACTTC,CASSLSQGLTYEQYF
-,-,TRBV11-3,TRBJ2-7,TGTGCCAGCGGATTAGTGTACGAGCAGTACTTC,CASGLVYEQYF
-,few,TRBV20-1,TRBJ1-4,TGCAGTGCTTCCCGACAGGCCACTAATGAAAAACTGTTTTTT,CSASRQATNEKLFF
-,few,TRBV7-6,TRBJ2-7,TGTGCCAGCAGCTCACTGAGGGGGGAGCTCGAGCAGTACTTC,CASSSLRGELEQYF
-,-,TRBV29-1,TRBJ2-7,TGCAGCGTTTATCTCGGCCACTCCTACGAGCAGTACTTC,CSVYLGHSYEQYF
TRBD1,-,TRBV12-3/TRBV12-4,TRBJ2-3,TGTGCCAGCAGATGGACAGGGGGCACAGATACGCAGTATTTT,CASRWTGGTDTQYF
TRBD1,-,TRBV20-1,TRBJ1-1,TGCAGTGCTAGAATAAACAGGGGGCTGGAAGCTTTCTTT,CSARINRGLEAFF
-,-,TRBV7-3,TRBJ2-3,TGTGCCAGCAGCCCCCTCGGGCCTGGGGGTGCAGATACGCAGTATTTT,CASSPLGPGGADTQYF
-,-,TRBV2,TRBJ2-1,TGTGCCAGCAGTTCCAATCGGGAGTCCAATGAGCAGTTCTTC,CASSSNRESNEQFF
TRBD1,-,TRBV5-4,TRBJ2-1,TGTGCCAGCAGCCCTGGGGGACAGGGGGACGATGAGCAGTTCTTC,CASSPGGQGDDEQFF
-,few,TRBV28,TRBJ1-2,TGTGCCAGCAAGATTGGCTATGGCTACACCTTC,CASKIGYGYTF
TRBD2,few,TRBV28,TRBJ2-3,TGTGCCAGCTCACGGGGGGGCCGCGCAGATACGCAGTATTTT,CASSRGGRADTQYF
TRBD2,few,TRBV7-3,TRBJ2-2,TGTGCCAGCAGCCAGCAACCGGGACTAGCAATCGGGGAGCTGTTTTTT,CASSQQPGLAIGELFF
-,-,TRBV7-6,TRBJ2-2,TGTGCCAGCTGTCTCGGGGGCCCCGGCACCGGGGAGCTGTTTTTT,CASCLGGPGTGELFF
-,-,TRBV6-2/TRBV6-3,TRBJ1-2,TGTGCCAGCAGTTACCCGACAGGCCGCTTCTTC,CASSYPTGRFF
-,many,TRBV11-2,TRBJ1-5,TGTGCCAGCAGCTTAGGACGTCAGCCCCAGCATTTT,CASSLGRQPQHF
-,few,TRBV4-3,TRBJ2-2,TGCGCCAGCAGCCCCCGACCCACCGGGGAGCTGTTTTTT,CASSPRPTGELFF
TRBD2,-,TRBV19,TRBJ2-7,TGTGCCAGTAAGCGGGAGCAGGGGTCGTCCTACGAGCAGTACTTC,CASKREQGSSYEQYF
TRBD2,few,TRBV20-1,TRBJ2-3,TGCAGTGCCTCCCGCGGGAGTGGCACAGATACGCAGTATTTT,CSASRGSGTDTQYF
-,-,TRBV10-2,TRBJ1-2,TGCGCCAGCAGTGAGAGGCAGGGGAGGCTTCGTCATGGCTACACCTTC,CASSERQGRLRHGYTF
-,few,TRBV11-2,TRBJ2-1,TGTGCCAGCAGCCCAAACCACGGGAATGAGCAGTTCTTC,CASSPNHGNEQFF
TRBD1,-,TRBV28,TRBJ1-1,TGTGCCAGCAGTCCATCGACAGGGAAACTGGTCTTT,CASSPSTGKLVF
-,-,TRBV29-1,TRBJ2-1,TGCAGCGTTTCCCGGGACACCTCCTACAATGAGCAGTTCTTC,CSVSRDTSYNEQFF
-,-,TRBV30,TRBJ1-1,TGTGCCTGGAGCGGCAGGGGCTACACTGAAGCTTTCTTT,CAWSGRGYTEAFF
-,few,TRBV28,TRBJ1-4,TGTGCCAGCAGTTTATCAGGGGCATTTGGAAAACTGTTTTTT,CASSLSGAFGKLFF
-,many,TRBV10-3,TRBJ1-2,TGTGCCATCAGTGGGGGCCAGCCTAACTATGGCTACACCTTC,CAISGGQPNYGYTF
-,many,TRBV25-1,TRBJ2-7,TGTGCCAGCAGTGTAGGACTCTCCTACGAGCAGTACTTC,CASSVGLSYEQYF
-,few,TRBV27,TRBJ2-3,TGTGCCAGCAGTTTGACTATCACAGATACGCAGTATTTT,CASSLTITDTQYF
TRBD1,few,TRBV7-9,TRBJ1-1,TGTGCCAGCGGCCCCCTTGGGTTGAGACAGGGGACCGCTGAGAACACTGAAGCTTTCTTT,CASGPLGLRQGTAENTEAFF
-,many,TRBV6-1,TRBJ1-1,TGTGCCAGCAGGACAGAGATGAACACTGAAGCTTTCTTT,CASRTEMNTEAFF
-,-,TRBV20-1,TRBJ2-1,TGCAGTGCTCACGGGACTCCTATACTGAATGAGCAGTTCTTC,CSAHGTPILNEQFF
-,-,TRBV5-1,TRBJ2-3,TGCGCCAGCAGCTTGGCCGCTATAGATACGCAGTATTTT,CASSLAAIDTQYF
-,few,TRBV5-4,TRBJ2-5,TGTGCCAGCAGCTTAGCCCAGGGGCAAGAGACCCAGTACTTC,CASSLAQGQETQYF
-,few,TRBV12-3/TRBV12-4,TRBJ1-4,TGTGCCAGCAGTTTAGAGACCGGGTATGAAAAACTGTTTTTT,CASSLETGYEKLFF
-,many,TRBV7-6,TRBJ2-3,TGTGCCAGCAGCCTACGAGTGTTGGGGCCGCCTACGCAGTATTTT,CASSLRVLGPPTQYF
-,-,TRBV20-1,TRBJ2-3,TGCAGTGCTAGAGCGGTTTCGGATACGCAGTATTTT,CSARAVSDTQYF
-,-,TRBV9,TRBJ2-2,TGTGCCAGCAGCGTCCTAGTTGGCGGGGAGCTGTTTTTT,CASSVLVGGELFF
-,-,TRBV13,TRBJ2-7,TGTACCAGCAGCTTAGGGGGGGCGAACCCCGAGCAGTACTTC,CTSSLGGANPEQYF
TRBD1,-,TRBV5-1,TRBJ2-5,TGCGCCAGCACCTACAGTACAGGGGGAGAGACCCAGTACTTC,CASTYSTGGETQYF
-,many,TRBV3-1,TRBJ1-5,TGTGCCAGCAGCCAAGATCTCAATCAGCCCCAGCATTTT,CASSQDLNQPQHF
-,few,TRBV6-2/TRBV6-3,TRBJ2-2,TGTGCCAGCAGTTACGTGGGAGTCGGAGACGGGGAGCTGTTTTTT,CASSYVGVGDGELFF
-,many,TRBV11-2,TRBJ2-2,TGTGCCAGCCGCGAGGGGCTAGGAGTCCTCGGGGAGCTGTTTTTT,CASREGLGVLGELFF
-,many,TRBV9,TRBJ1-6,TGTGCCAGCAGCGAAGGGCCAGGGAGCTCCTATAATTCACCCCTCCACTTT,CASSEGPGSSYNSPLHF
TRBD1,-,TRBV12-3/TRBV12-4,TRBJ2-7,TGTGCCAGCAGCCAAGGACAGGGACCGGACGAGCAGTACTTC,CASSQGQGPDEQYF
-,few,TRBV29-1,TRBJ1-1,TGCAGCGTTGAAGAGGGTGCCCTGGGCACTGAAGCTTTCTTT,CSVEEGALGTEAFF
TRBD1,-,TRBV11-2,TRBJ1-4,TGTGCCAGCAGCTTAGGGACAGGGGATCGGAAAGAAAAACTGTTTTTT,CASSLGTGDRKEKLFF